Sequencing of this TCR beta chain was carried out in a study of shared clonotypes between healthy human individuals. The wider study: Per-donor plates numbered three CD4 naive, three CD4 memory, two CD8 naive and one CD8 memory.

CDR1 and CDR2 (germline): SGHDT, YYEEEE. V trimming: 3 bases; J trimming: 9 bases; junction bases outside the gene matches: 14. The CDR3 consists of 18 residues. Sequenced by immunoSEQ multiplex PCR; TCRdb stores in-frame clones only, minus some. The sample records over a million clones, 70% to 80% being singletons. The TCR comes from a man younger than 35 in good health. Some clones in this sample may be carry-over from other donors' samples. Sequenced sample: memory CD4+ T cells from PBMCs. Specified subset: CD45RA-negative fraction. The V and J genes are TRBV5-6 and TRBJ2-1, with 14 positions matching TRBD2. CDR3: CASSSGLAGVILSLEQFF. DNA of the CDR3: TGTGCCAGCAGCTCGGGACTAGCGGGAGTGATTCTCTCTCTTGAGCAGTTCTTC.